The following is a T cell receptor (beta chain) sequence with its context. Just one base apart from a much larger clone, this may be a read error. Combining a sample-barcoded 5' primer with a J-beta primer mix, a second PCR ran for 7 to 11 cycles. MiXCR, applied by TCRdb to the 5' RACE reads, yields one record per CDR3 protein. The table records just over 800,000 distinct CDR3 sequences, about 59% of them present only once. The sample is drawn from a study of blood T cells in healthy people across ages. The TCR sequence derives from a man aged 25-45 years in good health. The sequencing sample was made of blood.

Here the CDR3 reads CASSSRLAPHNGQFF. The CDR3 DNA reads TGCGCCAGCAGCTCACGACTAGCCCCCCACAATGGGCAGTTCTTC. The rearrangement uses TRBV4-1 and TRBJ2-1, with TRBD2 matching over 7 bases. The CDR3 spans 15 residues. The germline V gene has CDR1 MGHRA and CDR2 YSYEKL.